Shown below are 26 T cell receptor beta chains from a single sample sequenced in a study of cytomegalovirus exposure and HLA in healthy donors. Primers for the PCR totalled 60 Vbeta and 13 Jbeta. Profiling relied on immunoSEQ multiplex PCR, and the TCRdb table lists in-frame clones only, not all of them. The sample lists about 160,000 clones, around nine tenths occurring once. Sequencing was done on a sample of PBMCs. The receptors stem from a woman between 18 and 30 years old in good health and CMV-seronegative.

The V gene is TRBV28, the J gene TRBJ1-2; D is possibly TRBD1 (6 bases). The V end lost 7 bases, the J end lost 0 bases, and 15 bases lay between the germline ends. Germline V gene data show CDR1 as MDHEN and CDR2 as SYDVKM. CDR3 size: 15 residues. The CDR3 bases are TGTGCCAGCACCTGGGGGGGGGCCCCTAACTATGGCTACACCTTC. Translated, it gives CASTWGGAPNYGYTF.

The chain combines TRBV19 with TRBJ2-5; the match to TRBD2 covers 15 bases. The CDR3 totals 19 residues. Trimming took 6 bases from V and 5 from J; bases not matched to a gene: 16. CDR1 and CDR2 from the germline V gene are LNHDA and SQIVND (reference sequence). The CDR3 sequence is CASSATSGTSGGLRETQYF. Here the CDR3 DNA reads TGTGCCAGTAGCGCGACCTCCGGGACTAGCGGGGGGTTGAGGGAGACCCAGTACTTC. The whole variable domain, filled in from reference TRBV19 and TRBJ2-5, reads DGGITQSPKYLFRKEGQNVTLSCEQNLNHDAMYWYRQDPGQGLRLIYYSQIVNDFQKGDIAEGYSVSREKKESFPLTVTSAQKNPTAFYLCASSATSGTSGGLRETQYFGPGTRLLVL.

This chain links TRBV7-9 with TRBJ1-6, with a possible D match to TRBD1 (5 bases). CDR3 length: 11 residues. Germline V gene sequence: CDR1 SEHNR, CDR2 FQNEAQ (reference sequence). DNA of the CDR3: TGTTCCGGGGGGAGGCGGGAGCCCCTCCACTTT. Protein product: CSGGRREPLHF.

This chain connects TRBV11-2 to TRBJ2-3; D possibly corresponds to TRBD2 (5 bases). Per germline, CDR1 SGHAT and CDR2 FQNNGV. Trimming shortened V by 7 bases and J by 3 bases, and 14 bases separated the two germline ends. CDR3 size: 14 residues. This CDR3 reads CASKLGSGTDTQYF. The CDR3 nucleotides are TGTGCCAGCAAGCTTGGGAGCGGAACAGATACGCAGTATTTT.

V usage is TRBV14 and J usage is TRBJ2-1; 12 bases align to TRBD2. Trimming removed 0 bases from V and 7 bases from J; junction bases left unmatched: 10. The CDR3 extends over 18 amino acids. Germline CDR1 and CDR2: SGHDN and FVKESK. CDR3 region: CASSQEVGLAGERNEQFF. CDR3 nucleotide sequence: TGTGCCAGCAGCCAAGAAGTGGGACTAGCGGGCGAAAGGAATGAGCAGTTCTTC.

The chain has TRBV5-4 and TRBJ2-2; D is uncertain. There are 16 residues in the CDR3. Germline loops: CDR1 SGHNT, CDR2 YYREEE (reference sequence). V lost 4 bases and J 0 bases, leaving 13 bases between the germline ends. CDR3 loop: CASSPVRGSNTGELFF. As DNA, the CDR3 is TGTGCCAGCAGCCCCGTGCGCGGCTCGAACACCGGGGAGCTGTTTTTT.

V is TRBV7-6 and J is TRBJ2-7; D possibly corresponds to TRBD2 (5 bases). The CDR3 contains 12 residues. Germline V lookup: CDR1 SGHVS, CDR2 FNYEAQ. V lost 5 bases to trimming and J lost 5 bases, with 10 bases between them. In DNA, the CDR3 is TGTGCCAGCAGCGCACTAGGAAACGAGCAGTACTTC. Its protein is CASSALGNEQYF.

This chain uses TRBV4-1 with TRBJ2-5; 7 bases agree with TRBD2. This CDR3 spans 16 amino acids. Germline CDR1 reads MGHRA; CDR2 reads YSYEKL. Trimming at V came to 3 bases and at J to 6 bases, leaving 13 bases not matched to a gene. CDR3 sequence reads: CASSHLERGFTKTQYF. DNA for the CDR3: TGCGCCAGCAGCCATCTCGAGCGGGGCTTCACCAAGACCCAGTACTTC.

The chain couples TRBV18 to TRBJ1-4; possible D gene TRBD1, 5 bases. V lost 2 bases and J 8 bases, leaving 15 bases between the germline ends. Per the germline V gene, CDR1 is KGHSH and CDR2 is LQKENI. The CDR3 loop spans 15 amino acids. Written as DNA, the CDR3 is TGTGCCAGCTCACCATGGGGCAGGGTCGAGGAAAAACTGTTTTTT. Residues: CASSPWGRVEEKLFF.

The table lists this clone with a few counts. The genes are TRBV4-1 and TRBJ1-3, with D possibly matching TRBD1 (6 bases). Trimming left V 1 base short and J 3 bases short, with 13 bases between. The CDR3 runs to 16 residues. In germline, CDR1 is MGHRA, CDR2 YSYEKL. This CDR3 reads CASSQGMRTDGNTIYF. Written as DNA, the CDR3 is TGCGCCAGCAGCCAAGGGATGAGGACAGATGGAAACACCATATATTTT.

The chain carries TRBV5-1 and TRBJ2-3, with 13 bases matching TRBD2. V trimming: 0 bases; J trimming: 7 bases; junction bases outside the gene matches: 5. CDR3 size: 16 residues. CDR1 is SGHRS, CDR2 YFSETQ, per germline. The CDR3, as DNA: TGCGCCAGCAGCTTGGTTTGGACTAGCGGGAGAAATACGCAGTATTTT. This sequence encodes CASSLVWTSGRNTQYF.

CDR3 sequence: CASSQEGTALYEQYF. The CDR3, as DNA: TGCGCCAGCAGCCAAGAAGGGACAGCCCTCTACGAGCAGTACTTC. This chain connects TRBV4-1 to TRBJ2-7; 7 nucleotides line up with TRBD1. The CDR3 sequence is 15 residues long. Germline V gene sequence: CDR1 MGHRA, CDR2 YSYEKL. V gave up 0 bases and J gave up 3 bases; unmatched junction bases: 5.

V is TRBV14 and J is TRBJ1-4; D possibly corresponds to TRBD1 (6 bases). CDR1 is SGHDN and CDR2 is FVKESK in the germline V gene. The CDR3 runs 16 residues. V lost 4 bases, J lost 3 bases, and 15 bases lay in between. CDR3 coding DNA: TGTGCCAGCAGCCGCCTAGGGGGGGGGCCTAATGAAAAACTGTTTTTT. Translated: CASSRLGGGPNEKLFF.

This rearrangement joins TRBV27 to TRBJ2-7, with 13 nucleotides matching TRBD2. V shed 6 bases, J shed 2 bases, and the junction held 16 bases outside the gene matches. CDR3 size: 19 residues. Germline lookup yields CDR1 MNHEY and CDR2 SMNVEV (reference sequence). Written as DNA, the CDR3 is TGTGCCAGCAGACCTATCGGACTAGCGGGAGATGGGAATGCCTACGAGCAGTACTTC. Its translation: CASRPIGLAGDGNAYEQYF.

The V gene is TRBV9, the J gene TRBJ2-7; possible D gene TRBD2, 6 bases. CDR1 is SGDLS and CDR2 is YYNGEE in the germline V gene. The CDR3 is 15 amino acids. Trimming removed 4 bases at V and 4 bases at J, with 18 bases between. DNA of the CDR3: TGTGCCAGCAGCTTCCGGGACGGGGGAGTATACGAGCAGTACTTC. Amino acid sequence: CASSFRDGGVYEQYF.

The CDR3 loop reads CASSGWRENPSEQFF. The CDR3 DNA is TGCGCCAGCTCCGGTTGGCGGGAGAATCCGAGTGAGCAGTTCTTC. The gene calls are TRBV5-1 and TRBJ2-1, with TRBD2 matching over 7 bases. The CDR3 consists of 15 residues. V lost 7 bases, J lost 9 bases, and 16 bases stayed unmatched. Germline loops: CDR1 SGHRS, CDR2 YFSETQ.

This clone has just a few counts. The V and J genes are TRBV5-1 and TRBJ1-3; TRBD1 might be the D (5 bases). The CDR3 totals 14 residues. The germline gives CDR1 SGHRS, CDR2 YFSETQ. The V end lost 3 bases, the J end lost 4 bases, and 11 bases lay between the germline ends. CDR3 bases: TGCGCCAGCAGCTCCGACAGTACCGGAAACACCATATATTTT. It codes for CASSSDSTGNTIYF.

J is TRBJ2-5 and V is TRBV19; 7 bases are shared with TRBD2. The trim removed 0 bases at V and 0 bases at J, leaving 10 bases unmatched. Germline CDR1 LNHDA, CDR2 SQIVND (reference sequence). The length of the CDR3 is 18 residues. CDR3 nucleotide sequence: TGTGCCAGTAGTATAGACCCCGCTATGGGGGGGTACCAAGAGACCCAGTACTTC. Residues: CASSIDPAMGGYQETQYF.

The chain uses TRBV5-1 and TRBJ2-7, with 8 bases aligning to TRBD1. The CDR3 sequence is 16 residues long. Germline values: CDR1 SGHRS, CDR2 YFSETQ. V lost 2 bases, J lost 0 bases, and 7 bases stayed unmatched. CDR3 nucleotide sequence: TGCGCCAGCAGCTTCGGACAGGGACAGTCCTCCTACGAGCAGTACTTC. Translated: CASSFGQGQSSYEQYF.

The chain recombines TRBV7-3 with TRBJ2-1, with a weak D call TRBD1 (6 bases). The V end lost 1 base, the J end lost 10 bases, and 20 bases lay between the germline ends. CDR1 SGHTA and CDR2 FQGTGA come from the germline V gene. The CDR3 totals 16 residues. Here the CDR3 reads CASSLRGPIPPGEQFF. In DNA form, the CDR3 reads TGTGCCAGCAGCTTAAGGGGGCCAATCCCGCCGGGGGAGCAGTTCTTC. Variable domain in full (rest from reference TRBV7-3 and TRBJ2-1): GAGVSQTPSNKVTEKGKYVELRCDPISGHTALYWYRQSLGQGPEFLIYFQGTGAADDSGLPNDRFFAVRPEGSVSTLKIQRTERGDSAVYLCASSLRGPIPPGEQFFGPGTRLTVL.

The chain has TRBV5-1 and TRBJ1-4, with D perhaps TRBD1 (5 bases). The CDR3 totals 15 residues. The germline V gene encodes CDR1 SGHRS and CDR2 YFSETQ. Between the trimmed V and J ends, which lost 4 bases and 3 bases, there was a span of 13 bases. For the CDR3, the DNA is TGCGCCAGCAGCCCCAACGGGGGTCCTAATGAAAAACTGTTTTTT. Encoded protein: CASSPNGGPNEKLFF.

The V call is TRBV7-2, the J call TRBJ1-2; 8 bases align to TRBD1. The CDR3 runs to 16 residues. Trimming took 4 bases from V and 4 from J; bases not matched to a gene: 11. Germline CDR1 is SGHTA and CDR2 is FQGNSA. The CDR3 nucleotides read TGTGCCAGCAGCTCCCAGGGGGCAGGGGGGTTCTATGGCTACACCTTC. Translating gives CASSSQGAGGFYGYTF.

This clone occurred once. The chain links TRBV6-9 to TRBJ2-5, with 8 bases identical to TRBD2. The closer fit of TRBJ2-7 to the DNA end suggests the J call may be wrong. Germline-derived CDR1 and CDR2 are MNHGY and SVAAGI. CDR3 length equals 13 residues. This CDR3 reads CANSGNGAYEQYF. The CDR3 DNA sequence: TGTGCCAATAGCGGGAACGGCGCCTACGAGCAGTACTTC.

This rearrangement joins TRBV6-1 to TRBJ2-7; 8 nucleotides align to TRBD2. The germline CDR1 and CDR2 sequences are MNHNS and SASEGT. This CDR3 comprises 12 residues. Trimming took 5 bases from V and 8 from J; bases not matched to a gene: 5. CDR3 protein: CASSQTSVKQYF. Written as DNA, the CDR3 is TGTGCCAGCAGTCAGACTAGCGTAAAGCAGTACTTC.

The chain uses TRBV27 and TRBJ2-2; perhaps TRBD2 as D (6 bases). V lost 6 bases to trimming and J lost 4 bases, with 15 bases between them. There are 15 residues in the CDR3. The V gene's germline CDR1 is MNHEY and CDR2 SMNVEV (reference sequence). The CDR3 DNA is TGTGCCAGCAGGAGGGACTTTGCGACCACCGGGGAGCTGTTTTTT. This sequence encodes CASRRDFATTGELFF.

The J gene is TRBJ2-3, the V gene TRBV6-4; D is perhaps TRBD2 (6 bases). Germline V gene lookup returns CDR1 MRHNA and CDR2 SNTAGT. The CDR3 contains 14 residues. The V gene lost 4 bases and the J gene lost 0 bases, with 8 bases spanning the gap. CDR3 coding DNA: TGTGCCAGCAGTGGCGGGGCTAGCACAGATACGCAGTATTTT. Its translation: CASSGGASTDTQYF.